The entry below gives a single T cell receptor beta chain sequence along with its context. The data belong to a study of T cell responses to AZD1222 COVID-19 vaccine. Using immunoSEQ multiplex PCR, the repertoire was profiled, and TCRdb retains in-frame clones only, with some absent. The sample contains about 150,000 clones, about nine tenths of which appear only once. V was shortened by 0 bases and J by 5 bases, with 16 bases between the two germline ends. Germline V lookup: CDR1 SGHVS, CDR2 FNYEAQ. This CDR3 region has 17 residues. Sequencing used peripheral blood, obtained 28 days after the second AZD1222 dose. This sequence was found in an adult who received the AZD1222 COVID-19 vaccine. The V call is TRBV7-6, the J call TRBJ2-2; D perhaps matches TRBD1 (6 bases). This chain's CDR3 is CASSLAPAGAGTGELFF. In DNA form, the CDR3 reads TGTGCCAGCAGCTTAGCGCCGGCAGGGGCAGGAACCGGGGAGCTGTTTTTT.